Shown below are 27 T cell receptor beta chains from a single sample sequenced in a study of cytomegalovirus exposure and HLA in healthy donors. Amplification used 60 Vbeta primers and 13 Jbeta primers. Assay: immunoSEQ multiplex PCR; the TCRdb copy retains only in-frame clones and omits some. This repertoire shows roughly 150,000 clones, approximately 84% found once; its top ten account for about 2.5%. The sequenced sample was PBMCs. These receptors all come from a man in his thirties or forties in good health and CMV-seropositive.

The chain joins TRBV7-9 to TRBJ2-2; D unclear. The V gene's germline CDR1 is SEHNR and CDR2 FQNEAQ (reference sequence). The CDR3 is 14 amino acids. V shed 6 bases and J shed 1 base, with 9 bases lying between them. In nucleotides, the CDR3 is TGTGCCAGCAGGCCTCGAGGGAACACCGGGGAGCTGTTTTTT. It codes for CASRPRGNTGELFF.

The DNA of the CDR3 is TGCAGCGTTCCACGCAGCTCCTACAATGAGCAGTTCTTC. Residues: CSVPRSSYNEQFF. The gene calls are TRBV29-1 and TRBJ2-1; D uncertain. This CDR3 has 13 residues. Trimming left V 5 bases short and J 0 bases short, with 8 bases between. CDR1 is SQVTM and CDR2 is ANQGSEA in the germline V gene.

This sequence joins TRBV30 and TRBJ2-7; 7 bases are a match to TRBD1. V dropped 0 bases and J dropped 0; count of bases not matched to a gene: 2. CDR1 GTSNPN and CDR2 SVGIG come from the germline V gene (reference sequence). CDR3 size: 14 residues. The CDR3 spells CAWSVDRDSYEQYF. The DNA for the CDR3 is TGTGCCTGGAGTGTAGACAGGGACTCCTACGAGCAGTACTTC. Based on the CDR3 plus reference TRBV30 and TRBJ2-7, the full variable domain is SQTIHQWPATLVQPVGSPLSLECTVEGTSNPNLYWYRQAAGRGLQLLFYSVGIGQISSEVPQNLSASRPQDRQFILSSKKLLLSDSGFYLCAWSVDRDSYEQYFGPGTRLTVT.

The CDR3 DNA sequence: TGTGCCAGCACTCTGGGACTAGCCGGGGAGCTGTTTTTT. This translates into CASTLGLAGELFF. V gene TRBV6-1 combines with J gene TRBJ2-2; 8 bases are a match to TRBD2. The CDR3 sequence is 13 residues long. CDR1 and CDR2 (germline): MNHNS, SASEGT. V lost 7 bases and J lost 6; bases outside the gene matches: 4.

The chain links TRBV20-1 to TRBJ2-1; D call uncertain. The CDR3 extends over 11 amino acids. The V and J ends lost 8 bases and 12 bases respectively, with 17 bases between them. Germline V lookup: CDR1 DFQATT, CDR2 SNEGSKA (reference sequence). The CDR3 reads CSPRVLGGQFF. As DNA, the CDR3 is TGCAGTCCCCGGGTCCTTGGTGGGCAGTTCTTC.

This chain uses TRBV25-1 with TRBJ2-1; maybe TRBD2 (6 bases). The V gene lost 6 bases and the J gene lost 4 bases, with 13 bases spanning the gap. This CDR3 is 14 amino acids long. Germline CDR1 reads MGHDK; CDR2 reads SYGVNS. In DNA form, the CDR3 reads TGTGCCAGCAGCCCGACTAGGTTTTACAATGAGCAGTTCTTC. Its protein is CASSPTRFYNEQFF.

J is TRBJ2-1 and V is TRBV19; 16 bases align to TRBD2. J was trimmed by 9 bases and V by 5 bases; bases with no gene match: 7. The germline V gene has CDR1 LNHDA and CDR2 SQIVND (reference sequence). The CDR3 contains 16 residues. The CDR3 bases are TGTGCCAGTAGTCCGGGACTAGCGGGAGGGCCGGGTGAGCAGTTCTTC. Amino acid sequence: CASSPGLAGGPGEQFF.

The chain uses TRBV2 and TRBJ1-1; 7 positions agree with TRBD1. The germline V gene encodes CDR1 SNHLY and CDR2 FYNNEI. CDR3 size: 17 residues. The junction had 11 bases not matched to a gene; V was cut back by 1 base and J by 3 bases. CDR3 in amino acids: CASSEGWTGGAHTEAFF. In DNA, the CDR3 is TGTGCCAGCAGTGAAGGATGGACAGGTGGGGCCCACACTGAAGCTTTCTTT.

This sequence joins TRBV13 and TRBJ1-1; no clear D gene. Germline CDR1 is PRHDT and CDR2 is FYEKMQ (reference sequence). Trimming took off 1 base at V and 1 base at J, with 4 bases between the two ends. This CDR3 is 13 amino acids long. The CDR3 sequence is CASSLAWNTEAFF. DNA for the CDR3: TGTGCCAGCAGCTTAGCATGGAACACTGAAGCTTTCTTT.

DNA of the CDR3: TGTGCCAGCACCGGGAGGGACTTCTTCACAGATACGCAGTATTTT. Translated, it gives CASTGRDFFTDTQYF. J is TRBJ2-3 and V is TRBV11-3; 8 nucleotides agree with TRBD2. V lost 7 bases to trimming and J lost 2 bases; unmatched junction nucleotides: 8. Germline assignment: CDR1 SGHNT and CDR2 YENEEA. The CDR3 length is 15 residues.

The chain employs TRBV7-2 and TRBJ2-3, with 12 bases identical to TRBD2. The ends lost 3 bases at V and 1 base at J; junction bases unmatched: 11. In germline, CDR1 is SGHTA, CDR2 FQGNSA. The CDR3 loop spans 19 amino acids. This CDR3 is CASSFSGLAGFGGTDTQYF. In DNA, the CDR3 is TGTGCCAGCAGCTTTTCCGGACTAGCGGGATTTGGTGGCACAGATACGCAGTATTTT. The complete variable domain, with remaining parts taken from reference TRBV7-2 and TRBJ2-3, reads GAGVSQSPSNKVTEKGKDVELRCDPISGHTALYWYRQSLGQGLEFLIYFQGNSAPDKSGLPSDRFSAERTGGSVSTLTIQRTQQEDSAVYLCASSFSGLAGFGGTDTQYFGPGTRLTVL.

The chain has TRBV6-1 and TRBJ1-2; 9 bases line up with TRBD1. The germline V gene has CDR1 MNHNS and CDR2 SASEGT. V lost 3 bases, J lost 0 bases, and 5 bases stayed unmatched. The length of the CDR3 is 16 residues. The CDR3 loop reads CASSDPWTGANYGYTF. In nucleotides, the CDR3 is TGTGCCAGCAGTGACCCCTGGACAGGGGCTAACTATGGCTACACCTTC.

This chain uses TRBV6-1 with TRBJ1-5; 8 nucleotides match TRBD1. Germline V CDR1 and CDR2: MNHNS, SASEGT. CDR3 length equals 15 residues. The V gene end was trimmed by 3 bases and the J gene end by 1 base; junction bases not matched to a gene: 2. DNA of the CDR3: TGTGCCAGCAGTGACACAGGGGGGAGCAATCAGCCCCAGCATTTT. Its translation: CASSDTGGSNQPQHF.

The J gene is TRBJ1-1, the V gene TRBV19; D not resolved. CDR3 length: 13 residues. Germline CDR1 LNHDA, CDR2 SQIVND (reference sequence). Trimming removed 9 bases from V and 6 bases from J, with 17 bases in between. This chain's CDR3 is CASKVRETSEAFF. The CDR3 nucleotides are TGTGCCAGCAAGGTCCGGGAGACCTCTGAAGCTTTCTTT.

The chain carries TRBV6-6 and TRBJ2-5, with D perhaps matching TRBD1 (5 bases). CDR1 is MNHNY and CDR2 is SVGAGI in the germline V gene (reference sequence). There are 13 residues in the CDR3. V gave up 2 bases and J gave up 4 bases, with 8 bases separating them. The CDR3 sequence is CASSYGQGETQYF. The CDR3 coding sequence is TGTGCCAGCAGTTACGGGCAGGGAGAGACCCAGTACTTC.

The CDR3 sequence is CASSFVLAASTDTQYF. DNA of the CDR3: TGTGCCAGCAGCTTCGTTCTAGCGGCAAGCACAGATACGCAGTATTTT. The chain joins TRBV7-9 to TRBJ2-3; TRBD2 matches at 7 bases. CDR3 length equals 16 residues. CDR1 is SEHNR, CDR2 FQNEAQ, per germline (reference sequence). Germline trimming cut 3 bases from V and 0 bases from J; bases unmatched to any gene: 6.

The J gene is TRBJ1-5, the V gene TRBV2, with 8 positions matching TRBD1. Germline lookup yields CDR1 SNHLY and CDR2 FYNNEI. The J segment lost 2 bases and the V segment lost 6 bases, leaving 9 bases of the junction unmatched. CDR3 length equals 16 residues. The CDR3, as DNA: TGTGCCAGCAGCGTTACCGGGACAGGTCGCAATCAGCCCCAGCATTTT. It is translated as CASSVTGTGRNQPQHF.

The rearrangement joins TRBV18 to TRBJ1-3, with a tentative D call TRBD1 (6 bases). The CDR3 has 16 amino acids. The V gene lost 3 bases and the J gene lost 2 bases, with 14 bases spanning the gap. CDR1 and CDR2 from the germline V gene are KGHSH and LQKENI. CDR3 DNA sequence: TGTGCCAGCTCACCTGACAGGTTACCCCCTGGAAACACCATATATTTT. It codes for CASSPDRLPPGNTIYF. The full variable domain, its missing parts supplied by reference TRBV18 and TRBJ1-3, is NAGVMQNPRHLVRRRGQEARLRCSPMKGHSHVYWYRQLPEEGLKFMVYLQKENIIDESGMPKERFSAEFPKEGPSILRIQQVVRGDSAAYFCASSPDRLPPGNTIYFGEGSWLTVV.

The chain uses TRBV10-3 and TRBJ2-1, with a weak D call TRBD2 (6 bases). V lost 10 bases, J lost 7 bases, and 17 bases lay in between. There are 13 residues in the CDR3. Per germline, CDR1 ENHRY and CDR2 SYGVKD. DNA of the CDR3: TGTGCCAACCGACTAGGAGAGGGGAATGAGCAGTTCTTC. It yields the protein CANRLGEGNEQFF.

The CDR3 reads CASSPGGETQYF. In nucleotides, the CDR3 is TGTGCCAGCTCACCCGGTGGAGAGACCCAGTACTTC. The rearrangement links TRBV18 to TRBJ2-5; D unclear. The length of the CDR3 is 12 residues. V gave up 3 bases and J gave up 4 bases, with 6 bases separating them. Germline lookup yields CDR1 KGHSH and CDR2 LQKENI.

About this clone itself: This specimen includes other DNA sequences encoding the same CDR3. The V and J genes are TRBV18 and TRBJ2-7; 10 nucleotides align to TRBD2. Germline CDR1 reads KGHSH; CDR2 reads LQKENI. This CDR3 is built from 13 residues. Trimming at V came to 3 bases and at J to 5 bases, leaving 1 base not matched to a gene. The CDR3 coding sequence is TGTGCCAGCTCACCGGGACTAGCGAACGAGCAGTACGTC. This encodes CASSPGLANEQYV.

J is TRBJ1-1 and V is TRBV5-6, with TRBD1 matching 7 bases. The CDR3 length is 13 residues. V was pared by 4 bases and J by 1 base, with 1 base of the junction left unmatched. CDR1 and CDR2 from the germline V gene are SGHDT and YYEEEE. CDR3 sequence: CASSQGGNTEAFF. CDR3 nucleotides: TGTGCCAGCAGCCAGGGGGGGAACACTGAAGCTTTCTTT.

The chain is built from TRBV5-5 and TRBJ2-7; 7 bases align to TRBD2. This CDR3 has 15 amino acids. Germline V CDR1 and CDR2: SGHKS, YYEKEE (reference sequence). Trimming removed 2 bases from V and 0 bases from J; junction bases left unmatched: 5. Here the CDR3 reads CASSFVAGDSYEQYF. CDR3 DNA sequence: TGTGCCAGCAGCTTCGTGGCGGGAGACTCCTACGAGCAGTACTTC.

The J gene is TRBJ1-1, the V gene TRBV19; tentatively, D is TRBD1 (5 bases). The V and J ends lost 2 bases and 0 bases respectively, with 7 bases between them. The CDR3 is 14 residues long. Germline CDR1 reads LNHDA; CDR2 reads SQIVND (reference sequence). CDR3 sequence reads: CASSIQGLNTEAFF. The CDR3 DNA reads TGTGCCAGTAGTATACAGGGCCTGAACACTGAAGCTTTCTTT.

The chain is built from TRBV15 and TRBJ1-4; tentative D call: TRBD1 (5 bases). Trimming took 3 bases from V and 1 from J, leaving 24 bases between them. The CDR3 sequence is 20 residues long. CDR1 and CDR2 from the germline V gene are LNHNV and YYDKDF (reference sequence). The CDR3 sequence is CATSRGGWPIFKGTNEKLFF. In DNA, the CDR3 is TGTGCCACCAGCAGGGGGGGATGGCCTATCTTTAAGGGAACTAATGAAAAACTGTTTTTT.

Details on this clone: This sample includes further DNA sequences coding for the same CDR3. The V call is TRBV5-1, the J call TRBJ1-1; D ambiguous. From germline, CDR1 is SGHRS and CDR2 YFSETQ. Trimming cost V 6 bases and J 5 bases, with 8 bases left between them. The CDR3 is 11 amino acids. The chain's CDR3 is CASIGGTEAFF. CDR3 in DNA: TGCGCCAGCATAGGAGGGACTGAAGCTTTCTTT. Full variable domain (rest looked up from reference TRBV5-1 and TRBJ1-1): KAGVTQTPRYLIKTRGQQVTLSCSPISGHRSVSWYQQTPGQGLQFLFEYFSETQRNKGNFPGRFSGRQFSNSRSEMNVSTLELGDSALYLCASIGGTEAFFGQGTRLTVV.

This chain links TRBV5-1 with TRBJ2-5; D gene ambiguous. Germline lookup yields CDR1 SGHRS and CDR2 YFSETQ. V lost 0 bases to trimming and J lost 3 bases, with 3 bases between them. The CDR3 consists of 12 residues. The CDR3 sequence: CASSLVEETQYF. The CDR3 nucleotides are TGCGCCAGCAGCTTGGTCGAAGAGACCCAGTACTTC.